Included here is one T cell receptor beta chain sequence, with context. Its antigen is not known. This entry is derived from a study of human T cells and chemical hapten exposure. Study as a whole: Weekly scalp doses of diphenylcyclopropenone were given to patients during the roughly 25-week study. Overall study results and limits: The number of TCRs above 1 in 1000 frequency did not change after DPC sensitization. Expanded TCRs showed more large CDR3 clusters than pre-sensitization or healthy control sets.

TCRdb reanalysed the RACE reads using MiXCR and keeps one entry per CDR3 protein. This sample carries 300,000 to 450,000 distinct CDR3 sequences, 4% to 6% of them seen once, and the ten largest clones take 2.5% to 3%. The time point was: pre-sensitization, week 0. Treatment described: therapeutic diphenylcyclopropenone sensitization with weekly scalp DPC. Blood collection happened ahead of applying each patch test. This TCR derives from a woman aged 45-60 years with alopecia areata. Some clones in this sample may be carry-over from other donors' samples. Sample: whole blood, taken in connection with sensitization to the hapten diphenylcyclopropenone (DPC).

CDR3 region: CASSSPLTVAYGYTF. The DNA for the CDR3 is TGTGCCAGCAGCAGCCCCCTGACGGTAGCGTATGGCTACACCTTC. J is TRBJ1-2 and V is TRBV5-4; D is unresolved. Germline values: CDR1 SGHNT, CDR2 YYREEE (reference sequence). Between the trimmed V and J ends, which lost 4 bases and 5 bases, there was a span of 18 bases. The CDR3 spans 15 residues.